These 23 T cell receptor beta chains were sequenced from one sample in a study of T cell responses to AZD1222 COVID-19 vaccine. Repertoires were generated with immunoSEQ multiplex PCR, while TCRdb's copy carries only in-frame clones and drops some. Among approximately 130,000 clones listed, 88% were seen once. The specimen comprised peripheral blood, sampled 28 days after the second AZD1222 dose. Every receptor here comes from an adult who received the AZD1222 COVID-19 vaccine.

The chain uses TRBV19 and TRBJ1-6; D is possibly TRBD1 (6 bases). CDR1 is LNHDA and CDR2 is SQIVND in the germline V gene (reference sequence). This CDR3 contains 15 residues. The V and J ends lost 3 bases and 8 bases respectively, with 14 bases between them. Here the CDR3 reads CASSIGHRDYSPLHF. CDR3 bases: TGTGCCAGTAGTATTGGTCACAGGGATTATTCACCCCTCCACTTT.

The DNA of the CDR3 is TGTGCCAGTAGTATGGAGAGCAATCAGCCCCAGCATTTT. Translation gives CASSMESNQPQHF. The chain carries TRBV19 and TRBJ1-5, with D unresolved. Between the trimmed V and J ends, which lost 3 bases and 1 base, there was a span of 4 bases. Germline V CDR1 and CDR2: LNHDA, SQIVND (reference sequence). This CDR3 comprises 13 residues.

About this clone itself: At one of its ends the junction is not consistent with the germline gene, which may arise from a read error. Other DNA sequences within the sample encode an identical CDR3. The rearrangement uses TRBV20-1 and TRBJ1-5; 9 nucleotides line up with TRBD1. This CDR3 is built from 15 residues. In germline, CDR1 is DFQATT, CDR2 SNEGSKA (reference sequence). The CDR3 region has the DNA TGCAGTGCTAGTACAGGGGGCTCGAGCAATCAACCCCAGCATTTT. This encodes CSASTGGSSNQPQHF.

The chain employs TRBV11-3 and TRBJ2-5; 7 nucleotides line up with TRBD1. Germline values: CDR1 SGHNT, CDR2 YENEEA. This CDR3 has 14 amino acids. With 5 bases clipped from V and 5 bases from J, the junction kept 8 bases outside the gene matches. The CDR3, as DNA: TGTGCCAGCAGCCCCCCGGGACAGAGGGAGACCCAGTACTTC. Its translation is CASSPPGQRETQYF.

For the CDR3, the DNA is TGTGCCAGCAGCTTATTTGGTTTAGGGGGCGACATTCAGTACTTC. Its protein is CASSLFGLGGDIQYF. The rearrangement uses TRBV7-2 and TRBJ2-4, with 7 bases fitting TRBD1. The V gene's germline CDR1 is SGHTA and CDR2 FQGNSA. V dropped 2 bases and J dropped 8; count of bases not matched to a gene: 9. This CDR3 contains 15 residues.

The rearrangement joins TRBV29-1 to TRBJ1-2; D gene unclear. Per germline, CDR1 SQVTM and CDR2 ANQGSEA. Trimming shortened V by 5 bases and J by 3 bases, and 13 bases separated the two germline ends. This CDR3 has 13 amino acids. The CDR3 DNA reads as TGCAGCGTTTCGGGTGGAACGGACTATGGCTACACCTTC. Encoded protein: CSVSGGTDYGYTF.

The chain uses TRBV2 and TRBJ1-2; D may be TRBD1 (5 bases). CDR1 is SNHLY and CDR2 is FYNNEI in the germline V gene. The V end was cut by 6 bases, the J end by 4 bases, with 9 bases between. This CDR3 spans 12 amino acids. The CDR3: CASRGQIYGYTF. CDR3 coding DNA: TGTGCCAGCAGAGGACAAATCTATGGCTACACCTTC.

J is TRBJ2-1 and V is TRBV19; TRBD2 matches 8 bases. CDR3 length: 14 amino acids. Per the germline V gene, CDR1 is LNHDA and CDR2 is SQIVND (reference sequence). V trimming: 7 bases; J trimming: 2 bases; junction bases outside the gene matches: 4. The CDR3 nucleotides read TGTGCCAGTAATCCGGGGGGGCCCTACAATGAGCAGTTCTTC. Translation gives CASNPGGPYNEQFF.

The V call is TRBV18, the J call TRBJ1-2; weak D call: TRBD1 (6 bases). Germline loops: CDR1 KGHSH, CDR2 LQKENI. Trimming removed 6 bases at V and 5 bases at J, with 19 bases between. This CDR3 is built from 15 residues. The CDR3 spells CASSQSGAAGYGYTF. The CDR3 coding sequence is TGTGCCAGCTCCCAATCAGGGGCCGCCGGGTATGGCTACACCTTC.

CDR3 sequence (DNA): TGTGCCAGTAGTACCGGGTGGAACACTGAAGCTTTCTTT. Its protein is CASSTGWNTEAFF. This chain joins TRBV19 and TRBJ1-1, with D unclear. The CDR3 has 13 residues. Germline CDR1 reads LNHDA; CDR2 reads SQIVND (reference sequence). V was cut by 4 bases and J by 1 base, with 7 bases left in between.

This clone has only one observation. The chain couples TRBV5-8 to TRBJ1-2; 10 bases map to TRBD1. V lost 3 bases and J lost 2; bases outside the gene matches: 4. Per germline, CDR1 SGHTS and CDR2 YDEGEE. The CDR3 extends over 15 amino acids. DNA for the CDR3: TGTGCCAGCAGCTCCGGGACAGGGGCCAACTATGGCTACACCTTC. Its translation is CASSSGTGANYGYTF.

V is TRBV9 and J is TRBJ1-3; no clear D gene. Germline values: CDR1 SGDLS, CDR2 YYNGEE. Trimming took 0 bases from V and 0 from J, leaving 13 bases between them. The CDR3 contains 17 residues. The CDR3 is CASSVAAAPRSGNTIYF. The DNA for the CDR3 is TGTGCCAGCAGCGTAGCGGCAGCTCCCCGCTCTGGAAACACCATATATTTT.

The J gene is TRBJ2-5, the V gene TRBV6-5; no clear D. Trimming stripped 3 bases from V and 12 bases from J, with 17 bases between. The CDR3 extends over 13 amino acids. From germline, CDR1 is MNHEY and CDR2 SVGAGI. The CDR3 DNA is TGTGCCAGCAGTTATGACCTTACAAGCTCCGAGTACTTC. Its protein is CASSYDLTSSEYF.

The table lists this clone with a few counts. V usage is TRBV6-5 and J usage is TRBJ2-2; D is undetermined. V was shortened by 10 bases and J by 4 bases, with 13 bases between the two germline ends. Germline values: CDR1 MNHEY, CDR2 SVGAGI. This CDR3 is 13 amino acids long. The CDR3 nucleotides are TGTGCCATCTCGTCCCGCCGCACCGGGGAGCTGTTTTTT. Translating gives CAISSRRTGELFF.

The sample holds one count of this clone. The CDR3 loop is CASSSDRNQPQHF. DNA for the CDR3: TGTGCCAGCAGCTCAGACAGAAATCAGCCCCAGCATTTT. The chain is built from TRBV7-2 and TRBJ1-5; D is perhaps TRBD1 (5 bases). The germline CDR1 and CDR2 sequences are SGHTA and FQGNSA. V dropped 4 bases and J dropped 4 bases, with 8 bases sitting between them. The CDR3 is made up of 13 amino acids.

This chain joins TRBV11-2 and TRBJ1-5, with 7 positions matching TRBD1. The J segment lost 5 bases and the V segment lost 4 bases, leaving 2 bases of the junction unmatched. Looked up from germline, CDR1 is SGHAT and CDR2 is FQNNGV. This CDR3 comprises 13 residues. CDR3 in DNA: TGTGCCAGCAGCTCCCAGGGGGATCAGCCCCAGCATTTT. The encoded protein is CASSSQGDQPQHF. The full variable domain, completed using reference TRBV11-2 and TRBJ1-5, is EAGVAQSPRYKIIEKRQSVAFWCNPISGHATLYWYQQILGQGPKLLIQFQNNGVVDDSQLPKDRFSAERLKGVDSTLKIQPAKLEDSAVYLCASSSQGDQPQHFGDGTRLSIL.

The chain has TRBV19 and TRBJ2-1; 9 nucleotides line up with TRBD2. In germline, CDR1 is LNHDA, CDR2 SQIVND (reference sequence). With V trimmed by 7 bases and J by 9 bases, 10 bases remained unmatched. The CDR3 is made up of 14 amino acids. The CDR3 protein is CASNPGGGAAEQFF. The CDR3, as DNA: TGTGCCAGTAACCCCGGCGGGGGGGCCGCTGAGCAGTTCTTC.

The chain joins TRBV9 to TRBJ2-7; D might be TRBD2 (6 bases). Per the germline V gene, CDR1 is SGDLS and CDR2 is YYNGEE. CDR3 length: 15 amino acids. V was cut by 0 bases and J by 2 bases, with 12 bases left in between. CDR3: CASSVGRDGAYEQYF. The CDR3 DNA reads TGTGCCAGCAGCGTAGGGCGGGACGGCGCCTACGAGCAGTACTTC.

The rearrangement uses TRBV5-4 and TRBJ1-2, with 9 nucleotides matching TRBD1. Per the germline V gene, CDR1 is SGHNT and CDR2 is YYREEE (reference sequence). The CDR3 runs 14 residues. Unmatched junction bases numbered 6, after V lost 4 bases and J lost 5 bases. The CDR3 reads CASSREGQGYGYTF. The CDR3, as DNA: TGTGCCAGCAGCAGAGAGGGACAGGGTTATGGCTACACCTTC. Drawing the rest from reference TRBV5-4 and TRBJ1-2, the complete variable domain is ETGVTQSPTHLIKTRGQQVTLRCSSQSGHNTVSWYQQALGQGPQFIFQYYREEENGRGNFPPRFSGLQFPNYSSELNVNALELDDSALYLCASSREGQGYGYTFGSGTRLTVV.

J is TRBJ2-3 and V is TRBV16; D unclear. This CDR3 has 15 amino acids. CDR1 KGHSY and CDR2 FQNENV come from the germline V gene. Trimming took 2 bases from V and 2 from J, leaving 11 bases between them. CDR3 bases: TGTGCCAGCAGCCAAAGGAGTAGCTTCACAGATACGCAGTATTTT. Amino acids: CASSQRSSFTDTQYF.

This rearrangement joins TRBV27 to TRBJ1-1; possible D gene TRBD1, 5 bases. Trimming took 5 bases from V and 1 from J, leaving 11 bases between them. The CDR3 runs to 14 residues. Germline CDR1 is MNHEY and CDR2 is SMNVEV (reference sequence). The CDR3 DNA follows: TGTGCCAGCAGTCAAGACCAGGGGAACACTGAAGCTTTCTTT. Its protein is CASSQDQGNTEAFF.

This chain links TRBV5-1 with TRBJ2-3; possible D gene TRBD1, 6 bases. Germline V gene sequence: CDR1 SGHRS, CDR2 YFSETQ. V shed 5 bases and J shed 4 bases, with 11 bases lying between them. The CDR3 contains 13 residues. This CDR3 reads CASRMQGSDTQYF. The CDR3 DNA sequence: TGCGCCAGCAGAATGCAGGGGTCAGATACGCAGTATTTT.

The gene calls are TRBV29-1 and TRBJ2-7; D call uncertain. The V end lost 0 bases, the J end lost 4 bases, and 4 bases lay between the germline ends. Germline CDR1 reads SQVTM; CDR2 reads ANQGSEA. This CDR3 is 11 amino acids long. CDR3 region: CSVEDRYEQYF. CDR3 DNA sequence: TGCAGCGTTGAAGATCGATACGAGCAGTACTTC.